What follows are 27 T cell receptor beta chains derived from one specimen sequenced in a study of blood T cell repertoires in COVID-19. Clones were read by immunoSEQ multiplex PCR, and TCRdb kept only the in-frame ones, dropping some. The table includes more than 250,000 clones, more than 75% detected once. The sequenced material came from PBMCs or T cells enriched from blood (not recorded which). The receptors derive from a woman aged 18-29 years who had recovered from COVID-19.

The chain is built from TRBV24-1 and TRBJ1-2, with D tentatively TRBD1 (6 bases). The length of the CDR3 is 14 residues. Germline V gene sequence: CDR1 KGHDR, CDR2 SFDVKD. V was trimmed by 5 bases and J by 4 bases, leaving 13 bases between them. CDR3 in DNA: TGTGCCACCAGTGCGACTTGGACAGCCTATGGCTACACCTTC. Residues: CATSATWTAYGYTF.

The CDR3 DNA reads as TGTGCCAGCAGCTCAAAAACGACAGGCGATAATGAAAAACTGTTTTTT. Translated, it gives CASSSKTTGDNEKLFF. The chain combines TRBV5-4 with TRBJ1-4; weak D call: TRBD1 (6 bases). The V end lost 3 bases, the J end lost 4 bases, and 16 bases lay between the germline ends. The germline gives CDR1 SGHNT, CDR2 YYREEE (reference sequence). The CDR3 contains 16 residues.

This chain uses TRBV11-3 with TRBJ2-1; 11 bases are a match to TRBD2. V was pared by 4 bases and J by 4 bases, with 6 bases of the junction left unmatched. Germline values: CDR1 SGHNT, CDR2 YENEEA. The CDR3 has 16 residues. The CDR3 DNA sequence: TGTGCCAGCAGCTGGGGACTAGCGGAACGATACAATGAGCAGTTCTTC. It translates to CASSWGLAERYNEQFF.

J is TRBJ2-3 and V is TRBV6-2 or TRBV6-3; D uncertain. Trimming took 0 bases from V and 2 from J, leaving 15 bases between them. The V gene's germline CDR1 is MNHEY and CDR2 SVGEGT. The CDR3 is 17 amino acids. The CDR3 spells CASSYSVQATDTDTQYF. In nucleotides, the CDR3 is TGTGCCAGCAGTTACTCGGTCCAAGCTACTGACACAGATACGCAGTATTTT.

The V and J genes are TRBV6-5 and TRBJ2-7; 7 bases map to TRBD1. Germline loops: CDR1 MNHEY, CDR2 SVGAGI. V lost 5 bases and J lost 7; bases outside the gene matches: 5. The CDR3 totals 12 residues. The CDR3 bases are TGTGCCAGCAGTCGCCGGGACAGAGAGCAGTACTTC. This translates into CASSRRDREQYF.

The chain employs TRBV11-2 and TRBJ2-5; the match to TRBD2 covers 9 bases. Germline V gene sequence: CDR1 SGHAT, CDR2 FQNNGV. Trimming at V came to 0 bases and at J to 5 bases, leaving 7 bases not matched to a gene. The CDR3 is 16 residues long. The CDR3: CASSLDSLAGTETQYF. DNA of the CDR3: TGTGCCAGCAGCTTAGATAGCCTAGCGGGAACGGAGACCCAGTACTTC.

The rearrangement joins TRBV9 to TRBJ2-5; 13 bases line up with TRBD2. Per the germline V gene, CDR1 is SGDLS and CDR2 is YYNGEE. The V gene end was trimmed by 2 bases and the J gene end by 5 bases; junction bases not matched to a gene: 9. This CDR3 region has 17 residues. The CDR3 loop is CASSVGLAGSYRETQYF. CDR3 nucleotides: TGTGCCAGCAGCGTGGGACTAGCGGGGAGTTACAGGGAGACCCAGTACTTC.

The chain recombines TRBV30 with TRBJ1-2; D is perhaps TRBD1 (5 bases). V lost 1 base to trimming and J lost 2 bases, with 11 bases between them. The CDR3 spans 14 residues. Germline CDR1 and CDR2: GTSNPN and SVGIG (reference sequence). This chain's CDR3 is CAWSAYGGNYGYTF. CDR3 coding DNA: TGTGCCTGGAGTGCGTATGGGGGGAACTATGGCTACACCTTC.

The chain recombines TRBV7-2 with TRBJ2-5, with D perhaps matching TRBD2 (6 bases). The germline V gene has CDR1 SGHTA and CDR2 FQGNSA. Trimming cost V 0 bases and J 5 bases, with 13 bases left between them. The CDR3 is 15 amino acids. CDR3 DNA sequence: TGTGCCAGCAGCTTAGCGTTGGAGGGCGCGGAGACCCAGTACTTC. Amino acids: CASSLALEGAETQYF.

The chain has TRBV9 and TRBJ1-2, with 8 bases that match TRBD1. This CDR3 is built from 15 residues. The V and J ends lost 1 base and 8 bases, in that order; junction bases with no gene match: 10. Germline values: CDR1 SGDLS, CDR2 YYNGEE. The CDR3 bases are TGTGCCAGCAGCGTACAGGGGGCGGAGTGGGACGGCTACACCTTC. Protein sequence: CASSVQGAEWDGYTF.

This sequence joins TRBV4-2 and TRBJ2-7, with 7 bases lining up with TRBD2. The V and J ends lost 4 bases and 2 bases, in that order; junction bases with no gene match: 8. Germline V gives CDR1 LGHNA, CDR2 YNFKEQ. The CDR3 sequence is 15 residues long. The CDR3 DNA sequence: TGTGCCAGCAGCCCCAACCCTAGCGGCACCTACGAGCAGTACTTC. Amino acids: CASSPNPSGTYEQYF.

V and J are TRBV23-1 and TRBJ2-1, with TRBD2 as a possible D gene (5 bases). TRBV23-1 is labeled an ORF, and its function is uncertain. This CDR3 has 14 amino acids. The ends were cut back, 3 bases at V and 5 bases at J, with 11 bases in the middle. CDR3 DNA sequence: TGCGCCAGCAGTCACACTAGTCCAGACAATGAGCAGTTCTTC. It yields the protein CASSHTSPDNEQFF.

The CDR3 DNA follows: TGTGCCAGTAGTATTCTTCGACAGAGCAATCAGCCCCAGCATTTT. Translating it yields CASSILRQSNQPQHF. V and J are TRBV19 and TRBJ1-5, with D perhaps matching TRBD1 (5 bases). The germline gives CDR1 LNHDA, CDR2 SQIVND (reference sequence). The CDR3 runs 15 residues. Trimming pared 3 bases from V and 1 base from J, leaving 10 bases between.

The CDR3 region is CASSYGLYGTSGGATQYF. For the CDR3, the DNA is TGTGCCAGCAGTTACGGCCTTTACGGGACTAGCGGGGGGGCCACGCAGTATTTT. The J gene is TRBJ2-3, the V gene TRBV6-2 or TRBV6-3; 16 nucleotides line up with TRBD2. CDR1 MNHEY and CDR2 SVGEGT come from the germline V gene. The V and J ends lost 2 bases and 9 bases, in that order; junction bases with no gene match: 11. The CDR3 sequence is 18 residues long.

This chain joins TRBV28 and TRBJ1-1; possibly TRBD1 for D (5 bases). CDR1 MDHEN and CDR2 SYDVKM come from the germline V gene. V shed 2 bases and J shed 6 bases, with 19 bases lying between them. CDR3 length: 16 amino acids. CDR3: CASSLGGGGIIAEAFF. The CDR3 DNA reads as TGTGCCAGCAGTTTAGGGGGAGGTGGAATAATCGCTGAAGCTTTCTTT.

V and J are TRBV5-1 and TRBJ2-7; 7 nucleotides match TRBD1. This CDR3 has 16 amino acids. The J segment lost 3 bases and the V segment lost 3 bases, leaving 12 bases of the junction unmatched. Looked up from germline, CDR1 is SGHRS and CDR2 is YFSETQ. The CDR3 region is CASSSGQISGHYEQYF. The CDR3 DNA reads TGCGCCAGCAGCTCGGGACAGATCTCCGGACACTACGAGCAGTACTTC.

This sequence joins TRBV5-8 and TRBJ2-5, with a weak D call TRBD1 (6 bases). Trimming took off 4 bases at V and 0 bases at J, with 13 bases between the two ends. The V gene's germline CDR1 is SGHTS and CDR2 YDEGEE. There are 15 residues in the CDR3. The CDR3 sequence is CASSLRTVHQETQYF. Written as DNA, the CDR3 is TGTGCCAGCAGCCTTAGGACAGTACACCAAGAGACCCAGTACTTC.

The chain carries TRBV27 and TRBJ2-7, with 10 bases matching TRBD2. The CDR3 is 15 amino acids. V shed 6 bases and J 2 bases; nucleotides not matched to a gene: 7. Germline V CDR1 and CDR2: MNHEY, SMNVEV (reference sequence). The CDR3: CASRSGLADTYEQYF. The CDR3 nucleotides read TGTGCCAGCAGAAGCGGACTAGCGGATACCTACGAGCAGTACTTC.

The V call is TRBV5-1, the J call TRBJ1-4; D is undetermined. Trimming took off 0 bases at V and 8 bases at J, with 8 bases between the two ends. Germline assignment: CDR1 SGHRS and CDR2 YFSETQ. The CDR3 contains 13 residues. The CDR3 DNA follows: TGCGCCAGCAGCTTGGCCCCACTGGAAAAACTGTTTTTT. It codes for CASSLAPLEKLFF. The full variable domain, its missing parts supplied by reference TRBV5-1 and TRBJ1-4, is KAGVTQTPRYLIKTRGQQVTLSCSPISGHRSVSWYQQTPGQGLQFLFEYFSETQRNKGNFPGRFSGRQFSNSRSEMNVSTLELGDSALYLCASSLAPLEKLFFGSGTQLSVL.

The CDR3 nucleotides read TGCGCCAGCAGCCAGACTGCACTGGTGGGTGGCTACACCTTC. Amino acid sequence: CASSQTALVGGYTF. The V call is TRBV4-1, the J call TRBJ1-2; D ambiguous. V was trimmed by 3 bases and J by 7 bases, leaving 15 bases between them. Per germline, CDR1 MGHRA and CDR2 YSYEKL. The CDR3 is 14 amino acids.

The CDR3 loop is CATSPAGDHEQYF. The CDR3 nucleotides are TGTGCCACCAGTCCGGCGGGTGACCACGAGCAGTACTTC. This chain joins TRBV24-1 and TRBJ2-7; D might be TRBD2 (5 bases). Between the trimmed V and J ends, which lost 6 bases and 5 bases, there was a span of 13 bases. The CDR3 length is 13 residues. Germline lookup yields CDR1 KGHDR and CDR2 SFDVKD.

The CDR3 region has the DNA TGTGCCAGCAGCTTAGACCCGGTGGGGGAGCTGTTTTTT. Translation gives CASSLDPVGELFF. V and J are TRBV7-2 and TRBJ2-2; D is unresolved. Trimming took 1 base from V and 8 from J, leaving 8 bases between them. CDR3 length: 13 amino acids. In germline, CDR1 is SGHTA, CDR2 FQGNSA.

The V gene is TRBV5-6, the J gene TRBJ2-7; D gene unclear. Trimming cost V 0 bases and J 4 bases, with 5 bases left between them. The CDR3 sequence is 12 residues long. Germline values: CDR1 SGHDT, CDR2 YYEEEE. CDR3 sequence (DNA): TGTGCCAGCAGCTTGGGACAATACGAGCAGTACTTC. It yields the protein CASSLGQYEQYF.

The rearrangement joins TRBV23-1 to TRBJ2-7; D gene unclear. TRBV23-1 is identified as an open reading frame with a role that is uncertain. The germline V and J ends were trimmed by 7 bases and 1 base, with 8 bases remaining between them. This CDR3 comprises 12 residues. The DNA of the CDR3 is TGCGCCAGCAAGGTAGCATCCTACGAGCAGTACTTC. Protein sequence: CASKVASYEQYF.

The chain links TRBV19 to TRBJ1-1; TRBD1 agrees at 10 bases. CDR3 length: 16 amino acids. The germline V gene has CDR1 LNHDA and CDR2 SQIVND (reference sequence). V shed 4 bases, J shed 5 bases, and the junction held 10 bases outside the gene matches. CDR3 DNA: TGTGCCAGTAGTACTAGGGCCCGGGACAGGGGTACTGAAGCTTTCTTT. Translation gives CASSTRARDRGTEAFF.

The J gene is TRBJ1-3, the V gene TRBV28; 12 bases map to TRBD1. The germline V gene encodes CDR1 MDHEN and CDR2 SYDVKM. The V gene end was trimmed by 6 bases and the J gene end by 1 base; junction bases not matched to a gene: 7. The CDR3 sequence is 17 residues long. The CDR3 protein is CASRPGTGGLSGNTIYF. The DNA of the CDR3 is TGTGCCAGCAGACCCGGGACAGGGGGCTTATCTGGAAACACCATATATTTT.

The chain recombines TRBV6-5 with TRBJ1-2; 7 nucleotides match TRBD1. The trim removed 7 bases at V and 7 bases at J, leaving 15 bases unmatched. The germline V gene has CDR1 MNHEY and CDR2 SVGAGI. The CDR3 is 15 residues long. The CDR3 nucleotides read TGTGCCAGCACCTTCTTTCTAGGGGGGACAGTTGGCTACACCTTC. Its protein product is CASTFFLGGTVGYTF.